This T cell receptor beta chain was identified during a study of blood T cells in healthy people across ages. This clonotype has just a few counts. This CDR3 is built from 14 residues. Germline-derived CDR1 and CDR2 are GTSNPN and SVGIG (reference sequence). Germline trimming cut 7 bases from V and 3 bases from J; bases unmatched to any gene: 4. Primers used in a second PCR of roughly 7 to 12 cycles were a sample-barcoded 5' primer and a J-beta primer mix. TCRdb used MiXCR to reprocess the 5' RACE reads, holding one entry per CDR3 protein. Counted here are 1,800,000 or so distinct CDR3 sequences, 39% occurring once; the ten biggest clones make up roughly 23%.

The origin of this receptor is a human donor in good health. The chain joins TRBV30 to TRBJ2-6, with 9 positions matching TRBD1. The specimen sequenced was blood. The CDR3 is CASNRGLGANVLTF. The CDR3 bases are TGTGCCTCTAACAGGGGGCTTGGGGCCAACGTCCTGACTTTC.